A selection of T cell receptor beta chains follows, all from one sample in a study of beta chain features in type 1 diabetes. Only in-frame clones appear in the TCRdb table, and some are missing; sequencing was by immunoSEQ multiplex PCR. Found here are about 53,000 clones, about three fifths of them singletons; the top ten hold 0.29%. Sequencing was carried out using stem cell memory CD4+ T cells from blood. The receptors were gathered from a woman aged 30 to 39 with type 1 diabetes. Each CDR3 is given with its conserved first and last residue. A D gene is named only where the DNA matches it firmly. Not all rows give a size; the values are once, few, many and, for expanded clones, a class.

NA,TRBJ2-4,NA,TRBV30,CAWSDRNRNIQYF,TGTGCCTGGAGTGATAGGAACAGAAACATTCAGTACTTC
NA,TRBJ2-7,NA,TRBV19,CASSIGGVYEQYF,TGTGCCAGTAGTATTGGGGGCGTCTACGAGCAGTACTTC
NA,TRBJ1-1,NA,TRBV7-9,CASSLVPNENTEAFF,TGTGCCAGCAGCTTAGTTCCTAACGAGAACACTGAAGCTTTCTTT
NA,TRBJ2-5,few,TRBV30,CAWSVLLETQYF,TGTGCCTGGAGTGTACTGTTAGAGACCCAGTACTTC
TRBD1,TRBJ1-5,once,TRBV27,CASSSLYRGSNQPQHF,TGTGCCAGCAGTTCCCTCTACAGGGGGTCAAATCAGCCCCAGCATTTT
NA,TRBJ1-1,NA,TRBV10-2,CASSATGLEAFF,TGCGCCAGCAGCGCCACAGGGCTCGAAGCTTTCTTT
NA,TRBJ1-1,NA,TRBV19,CASSISPGNTEAFF,TGTGCCAGTAGTATATCACCCGGGAACACTGAAGCTTTCTTT
TRBD2,TRBJ2-1,NA,TRBV5-4,CASSLGASGSNLDEQFF,TGTGCCAGCAGCTTGGGGGCTAGCGGGAGTAATTTGGATGAGCAGTTCTTC
NA,TRBJ1-1,NA,TRBV7-3,CASSLNGGRDTEAFF,TGTGCCAGCAGCTTAAACGGGGGGCGGGACACTGAAGCTTTCTTT
TRBD1,TRBJ1-2,NA,TRBV2,CASSGGQGRGDGYTF,TGTGCCAGCAGTGGAGGACAGGGAAGGGGCGATGGCTACACCTTC
NA,TRBJ1-2,NA,TRBV21-1,CASRGTGGYTF,TGTGCCAGCAGAGGGACTGGTGGCTACACCTTC
TRBD1,TRBJ1-1,NA,TRBV29-1,CSVSPGQGIDTEAFF,TGCAGCGTTAGTCCCGGACAGGGGATTGACACTGAAGCTTTCTTT
NA,TRBJ2-7,NA,TRBV19,CASSHRDNSYEQYF,TGTGCCAGTAGTCACCGGGACAACTCCTACGAGCAGTACTTC
TRBD2,TRBJ2-7,NA,TRBV4-1,CASSQVGASGTYEQYF,TGCGCCAGCAGCCAAGTAGGGGCTAGCGGGACCTACGAGCAGTACTTC
NA,TRBJ2-5,NA,TRBV5-4,CASSRDREETQYF,TGTGCCAGCAGCCGCGACAGAGAAGAGACCCAGTACTTC
TRBD1,TRBJ2-3,NA,TRBV28,CASSVDRNTDTQYF,TGTGCCAGCAGTGTGGACAGGAACACAGATACGCAGTATTTT
NA,TRBJ1-2,NA,TRBV7-2,CASSLGTGDYGYTF,TGTGCCAGCAGCCTGGGAACGGGAGACTATGGCTACACCTTC
TRBD2,TRBJ2-3,few,TRBV7-9,CASSTSGSTDTQYF,TGTGCCAGCAGCACTAGCGGGAGCACAGATACGCAGTATTTT
NA,TRBJ2-7,NA,TRBV2,CASSEGLSGDSYEQYF,TGTGCCAGCAGTGAAGGGTTATCGGGGGACTCCTACGAGCAGTACTTC
TRBD2,TRBJ2-1,NA,TRBV18,CATRLAGVNNEQFF,TGTGCCACCAGACTAGCGGGAGTAAACAATGAGCAGTTCTTC
TRBD1,TRBJ1-2,NA,TRBV2,CASSAEQGANGYTF,TGTGCCAGCAGTGCCGAACAGGGGGCCAACGGCTACACCTTC
TRBD1,TRBJ2-5,NA,TRBV7-8,CASSNTGVGETQYF,TGTGCCAGCAGCAACACAGGGGTTGGGGAGACCCAGTACTTC
NA,TRBJ1-1,once,TRBV4-1,CASSPQGTIDEAFF,TGCGCCAGCAGCCCCCAGGGGACTATCGATGAAGCTTTCTTT
NA,TRBJ1-2,NA,TRBV11-1,CASSLEDSANYGYTF,TGTGCCAGCAGCTTAGAGGACAGTGCTAACTATGGCTACACCTTC
NA,TRBJ1-5,few,TRBV5-6,CASSLRGNQPQHF,TGTGCCAGCAGCTTGCGGGGGAATCAGCCCCAGCATTTT
NA,TRBJ2-4,NA,TRBV2,CASSERRGENIQYF,TGTGCCAGCAGTGAACGTCGCGGTGAAAACATTCAGTACTTC
NA,TRBJ1-5,NA,TRBV6-6,CASSPSDSNQPQHF,TGTGCCAGCAGTCCATCGGACAGTAATCAGCCCCAGCATTTT
TRBD2,TRBJ2-1,NA,TRBV7-7,CASSQTSGRAHEQFF,TGTGCTAGCAGCCAAACAAGCGGGAGGGCCCATGAGCAGTTCTTC
NA,TRBJ1-5,NA,TRBV30,CAWSVGAYSNQPQHF,TGTGCCTGGAGTGTAGGGGCCTATAGCAATCAGCCCCAGCATTTT
TRBD2,TRBJ2-5,once,TRBV4-2,CASSQGLAGGKQETQYF,TGTGCCAGCAGCCAAGGGCTAGCGGGGGGGAAACAAGAGACCCAGTACTTC
NA,TRBJ2-1,few,TRBV7-7,CASSLAPSGDEQFF,TGTGCTAGCAGCTTAGCGCCCTCCGGGGATGAGCAGTTCTTC
TRBD2,TRBJ2-1,once,TRBV2,CASGLASSYNEQFF,TGTGCCAGCGGACTAGCTTCATCCTACAATGAGCAGTTCTTC
NA,TRBJ2-3,NA,TRBV19,CATARSVTSTDTQYF,TGTGCCACCGCCCGGAGCGTTACTAGCACAGATACGCAGTATTTT
NA,TRBJ2-3,once,TRBV5-1,CASSLVPGTSTDTQYF,TGCGCCAGCAGCTTGGTTCCGGGAACTAGCACAGATACGCAGTATTTT
TRBD1,TRBJ1-1,few,TRBV27,CASSTDRGQPKVAFF,TGTGCCAGCAGCACTGATCGGGGACAGCCGAAGGTCGCTTTCTTT
TRBD2,TRBJ2-1,NA,TRBV5-1,CASSLLLAGGVDEQFF,TGCGCCAGCAGCTTGTTGCTAGCGGGAGGTGTGGATGAGCAGTTCTTC
TRBD1,TRBJ1-2,once,TRBV4-2,CASSHSSGQDYGYTF,TGTGCCAGCAGCCACTCGTCGGGACAGGACTATGGCTACACCTTC
TRBD2,TRBJ2-7,NA,TRBV9,CASSAFGTSGSNYEQYF,TGTGCCAGCAGCGCCTTCGGGACTAGCGGGAGTAATTACGAGCAGTACTTC
NA,TRBJ2-7,few,TRBV7-3,CASSPGQPAHEQYF,TGTGCCAGCAGCCCCGGACAGCCAGCCCACGAGCAGTACTTC
NA,TRBJ2-7,NA,TRBV27,CASRPGDSYEQYF,TGTGCCAGCAGGCCCGGGGACTCCTACGAGCAGTACTTC